This TCR beta chain is drawn from a study of regulatory dendritic cells for organ transplantation. Points from the study as a whole: Among resting subsets, memory CD8+ cells contained the most alloreactive clonotypes. Naive CD4+ and CD8+ repertoires were highly diverse; memory CD8+ was most oligoclonal. Regulatory dendritic cells appeared to expand memory CD8+ clones less than mature ones.

Germline V gene lookup returns CDR1 SGDLS and CDR2 YYNGEE. The CDR3 is 12 amino acids. The ends were cut back, 6 bases at V and 5 bases at J, with 8 bases in the middle. Sorted subsets were CFSE-labeled and cultured approximately 5 days with allogeneic dendritic cells. In the case of this clone: Its antigen remains unidentified.

Clones were read by immunoSEQ multiplex PCR, and TCRdb kept only the in-frame ones, dropping some. The sample gives around 13,000 clones, roughly 79% of which show up once; around 0.99% is in the top ten. Sequenced: naive CD8+ T cells from blood cultured with regulatory dendritic cells. The subset here: CD45RA+ naive T cells. The source of this sequence is a human donor in good health. The genes are TRBV9 and TRBJ2-2, with D maybe TRBD1 (6 bases). In nucleotides, the CDR3 is TGTGCCAGCACAGGGGTTACCGGGGAGCTGTTTTTT. Encoded protein: CASTGVTGELFF.